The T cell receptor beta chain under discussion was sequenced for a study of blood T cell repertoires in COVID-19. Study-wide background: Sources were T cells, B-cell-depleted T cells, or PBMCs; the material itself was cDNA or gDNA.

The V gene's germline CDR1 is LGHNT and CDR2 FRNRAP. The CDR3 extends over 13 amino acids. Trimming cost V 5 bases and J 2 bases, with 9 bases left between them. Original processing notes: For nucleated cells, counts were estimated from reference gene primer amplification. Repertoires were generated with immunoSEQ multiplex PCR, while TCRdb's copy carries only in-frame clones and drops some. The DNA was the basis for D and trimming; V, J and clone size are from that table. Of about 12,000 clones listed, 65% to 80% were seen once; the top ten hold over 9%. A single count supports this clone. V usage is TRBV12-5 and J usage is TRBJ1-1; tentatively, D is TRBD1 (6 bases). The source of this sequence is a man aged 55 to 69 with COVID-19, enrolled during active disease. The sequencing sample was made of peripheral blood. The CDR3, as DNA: TGTGCTAGTGGTCAACAGGGTAACACTGAAGCTTTCTTT. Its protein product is CASGQQGNTEAFF. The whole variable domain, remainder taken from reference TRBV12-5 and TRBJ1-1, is DARVTQTPRHKVTEMGQEVTMRCQPILGHNTVFWYRQTMMQGLELLAYFRNRAPLDDSGMPKDRFSAEMPDATLATLKIQPSEPRDSAVYFCASGQQGNTEAFFGQGTRLTVV.